The 6 T cell receptor beta chains presented below share a single source sample, sequenced in a study of cytomegalovirus exposure and HLA in healthy donors. It was with 60 Vbeta and 13 Jbeta primers that the PCR ran. Assay used: immunoSEQ multiplex PCR; TCRdb lists only in-frame clones, some missing. The sample has more than 85,000 clones; around 86% are singletons. Material for sequencing was PBMCs. These receptors all come from a woman aged 25 to 45 in good health and CMV-seronegative.

V gene TRBV10-2 combines with J gene TRBJ2-7; perhaps TRBD1 as D (9 bases). Germline values: CDR1 WSHSY, CDR2 SAAADI. The germline V and J ends were trimmed by 7 bases and 7 bases, with 26 bases remaining between them. The CDR3 has 16 amino acids. CDR3 protein: CASNQVAGQGAGEQYF. CDR3 coding DNA: TGCGCCAGCAACCAAGTAGCGGGACAGGGTGCTGGAGAGCAGTACTTC.

The chain has TRBV2 and TRBJ2-3; 11 bases map to TRBD2. This CDR3 comprises 15 residues. The trim removed 3 bases at V and 5 bases at J, leaving 4 bases unmatched. Germline CDR1 SNHLY, CDR2 FYNNEI. The CDR3: CASSDTGTSGDTQYF. The CDR3, as DNA: TGTGCCAGCAGTGATACCGGGACTAGCGGAGATACGCAGTATTTT.

This clone showed up just once. At the DNA level, this CDR3 is encoded by other sequences in the same sample as well. V gene TRBV9 combines with J gene TRBJ2-2; 10 nucleotides match TRBD2. The V and J ends lost 3 bases and 4 bases, in that order; junction bases with no gene match: 3. CDR1 is SGDLS and CDR2 is YYNGEE in the germline V gene. This CDR3 spans 15 amino acids. The CDR3 sequence: CASSAGLAATGELFF. The CDR3 DNA reads TGTGCCAGCAGCGCCGGACTAGCGGCCACCGGGGAGCTGTTTTTT.

This clone was seen a handful of times. The rearrangement joins TRBV30 to TRBJ1-2, with D maybe TRBD1 (5 bases). Between the trimmed V and J ends, which lost 4 bases and 2 bases, there was a span of 23 bases. Per germline, CDR1 GTSNPN and CDR2 SVGIG (reference sequence). This CDR3 is 17 amino acids long. In DNA, the CDR3 is TGTGCCTGGACGAGATTGGCAGGGATGTGGTCGAACTATGGCTACACCTTC. The encoded protein is CAWTRLAGMWSNYGYTF.

This sequence joins TRBV27 and TRBJ2-4, with D perhaps matching TRBD1 (5 bases). Germline lookup yields CDR1 MNHEY and CDR2 SMNVEV (reference sequence). CDR3 length: 15 residues. V was clipped by 4 bases and J by 5 bases, with 15 bases between them. CDR3 residues: CASSSGDRRENIQYF. The CDR3 coding sequence is TGTGCCAGCAGTTCAGGAGACAGAAGAGAAAACATTCAGTACTTC.

This chain uses TRBV21-1 with TRBJ2-1; the table's D call, TRBD1, has no DNA check behind it. TRBV21-1 is a pseudogene locus. The CDR3 runs 13 residues. CDR3 loop: CPIRRGHYNEQFF. CDR3 sequence (DNA): TGTCCCATTCGTAGGGGCCATTACAATGAGCAGTTCTTC.